One and the same sample provided the 13 T cell receptor beta chains below, sequenced in a study of PD-1 blockade in classical Hodgkin lymphoma. Method: immunoSEQ multiplex PCR; TCRdb's copy keeps in-frame clones and lacks some. The sample holds some 58,000 clones, more than 75% seen once. Exposure to brentuximab vedotin varied, and each patient had relapsed following autologous stem cell transplantation. The sequencing used peripheral blood mononuclear cells (PBMCs), collected before the second cycle of nivolumab. These receptors came from a human donor with classical Hodgkin lymphoma.

The gene calls are TRBV19 and TRBJ2-5, with a possible D match to TRBD1 (6 bases). The CDR3 covers 17 residues. Germline V CDR1 and CDR2: LNHDA, SQIVND (reference sequence). The V end lost 0 bases, the J end lost 4 bases, and 18 bases lay between the germline ends. The CDR3 loop is CASSIDLTGRLSETQYF. The CDR3 nucleotides read TGTGCCAGTAGTATAGACCTTACAGGGCGCTTGTCAGAGACCCAGTACTTC.

A word on this clone: This sample includes further DNA sequences coding for the same CDR3. This chain uses TRBV5-1 with TRBJ2-7; the D is unclear. This CDR3 is built from 13 residues. Trimming stripped 0 bases from V and 5 bases from J, with 9 bases between. Germline V CDR1 and CDR2: SGHRS, YFSETQ. The CDR3 loop is CASSLVGGDEQYF. The CDR3, as DNA: TGCGCCAGCAGCTTGGTAGGTGGGGACGAGCAGTACTTC.

The sample holds one count of this clone. V is TRBV19 and J is TRBJ2-2, with 8 bases identical to TRBD2. CDR3 length: 16 amino acids. With V trimmed by 4 bases and J by 6 bases, 10 bases remained unmatched. Germline V gives CDR1 LNHDA, CDR2 SQIVND (reference sequence). CDR3 nucleotide sequence: TGTGCCAGTAGTACCCCCCTCGGGGGGGCTCCCGGGGAGCTGTTTTTT. This codes for CASSTPLGGAPGELFF.

The rearrangement joins TRBV13 to TRBJ2-5; TRBD2 might be the D (6 bases). Judging by the DNA end, TRBJ2-7 fits better; the J call may be wrong. The CDR3 has 16 amino acids. Germline lookup yields CDR1 PRHDT and CDR2 FYEKMQ (reference sequence). The CDR3 DNA reads as TGTGCCAGCAGCTTGGGGTTGGGGGACTTCACCTACGAGCAGTACTTC. This translates into CASSLGLGDFTYEQYF.

The chain is built from TRBV6-4 and TRBJ2-1; TRBD2 is a possible D gene (7 bases). Trimming took 1 base from V and 0 from J, leaving 10 bases between them. CDR3 length: 16 residues. Germline loops: CDR1 MRHNA, CDR2 SNTAGT. This CDR3 reads CASSDLGGDSYNEQFF. DNA for the CDR3: TGTGCCAGCAGTGACTTAGGGGGGGACTCCTACAATGAGCAGTTCTTC.

In its sample, this clone was seen once. V and J are TRBV5-1 and TRBJ2-2; TRBD1 agrees at 8 bases. CDR1 and CDR2 (germline): SGHRS, YFSETQ. The CDR3 consists of 16 residues. Germline trimming cut 4 bases from V and 4 bases from J; bases unmatched to any gene: 9. The CDR3 sequence: CASSPDRGPSTGELFF. As DNA, the CDR3 is TGCGCCAGCAGCCCTGACAGGGGTCCTTCCACCGGGGAGCTGTTTTTT.

The chain carries TRBV18 and TRBJ2-3; 8 bases fit TRBD2. This CDR3 has 21 amino acids. J was trimmed by 3 bases and V by 0 bases; bases with no gene match: 20. CDR1 is KGHSH and CDR2 is LQKENI in the germline V gene. This CDR3 is CASSPPGPHVLSGGSTDTQYF. As DNA, the CDR3 is TGTGCCAGCTCACCACCGGGCCCACACGTACTGTCGGGGGGGTCAACAGATACGCAGTATTTT.

J is TRBJ2-7 and V is TRBV18; 8 nucleotides line up with TRBD2. The CDR3 runs 13 residues. Per the germline V gene, CDR1 is KGHSH and CDR2 is LQKENI. Trimming at V came to 3 bases and at J to 6 bases, leaving 4 bases not matched to a gene. The CDR3 loop reads CASSPGGGLEQYF. CDR3 in DNA: TGTGCCAGCTCACCCGGCGGGGGGCTCGAGCAGTACTTC.

This clone was seen only once. The chain is built from TRBV19 and TRBJ2-5, with D maybe TRBD2 (7 bases). The V gene's germline CDR1 is LNHDA and CDR2 SQIVND (reference sequence). There are 16 residues in the CDR3. Trimming took off 3 bases at V and 5 bases at J, with 19 bases between the two ends. In DNA form, the CDR3 reads TGTGCCAGTAGTATTGGGGGGGGACAACAGTTGGAGACCCAGTACTTC. This sequence encodes CASSIGGGQQLETQYF. Combining the CDR3 with reference TRBV19 and TRBJ2-5 gives the whole variable domain DGGITQSPKYLFRKEGQNVTLSCEQNLNHDAMYWYRQDPGQGLRLIYYSQIVNDFQKGDIAEGYSVSREKKESFPLTVTSAQKNPTAFYLCASSIGGGQQLETQYFGPGTRLLVL.

Note on this clone: The sample carries other DNA sequences with the same CDR3. V is TRBV9 and J is TRBJ2-3; D not resolved. Between the trimmed V and J ends, which lost 2 bases and 1 base, there was a span of 5 bases. Germline V gives CDR1 SGDLS, CDR2 YYNGEE. The CDR3 sequence is 13 residues long. The CDR3 sequence: CASSVGGTDTQYF. The CDR3 nucleotides are TGTGCCAGCAGCGTCGGTGGCACAGATACGCAGTATTTT.

The chain uses TRBV21-1 and TRBJ1-1. TRBV21-1 counts as a pseudogene. The CDR3 consists of 16 residues. Here the CDR3 reads CASPKAKGSLYTEAFF. CDR3 in DNA: TGTGCCAGCCCTAAAGCTAAGGGCTCGCTGTACACTGAAGCTTTCTTT.

The rearrangement joins TRBV2 to TRBJ1-1; D unresolved. The germline V and J ends were trimmed by 9 bases and 6 bases, with 17 bases remaining between them. The CDR3 runs to 13 residues. CDR1 is SNHLY, CDR2 FYNNEI, per germline. CDR3 coding DNA: TGTGCCAGGTTAGGGAAGGGTAGCGCTGAAGCTTTCTTT. It encodes CARLGKGSAEAFF.

V is TRBV5-1 and J is TRBJ1-4; no firm D call. The germline gives CDR1 SGHRS, CDR2 YFSETQ. The CDR3 contains 15 residues. Trimming left V 4 bases short and J 1 base short, with 11 bases between. CDR3 nucleotide sequence: TGCGCCAGCAGCCCCGACGGTTTAACTAATGAAAAACTGTTTTTT. This translates into CASSPDGLTNEKLFF.